One sample yielded the 18 T cell receptor beta chains listed below, sequenced in a study of blood T cell repertoires in COVID-19. Method: immunoSEQ multiplex PCR; TCRdb's copy keeps in-frame clones and lacks some. The profile shows fewer than 30,000 clones, more than 85% of them singletons. The sample taken for sequencing was peripheral blood. The receptors shown here come from a human donor with active COVID-19. The donor label of this sample is uncertain.

The chain recombines TRBV3-1 (or the pseudogene TRBV3-2) with TRBJ2-7; D remains ambiguous. This CDR3 is built from 14 residues. Germline loops: CDR1 LGHDT, CDR2 YNNKEL (reference sequence). Trimming shortened V by 4 bases and J by 0 bases, and 10 bases separated the two germline ends. The CDR3 protein is CASSPYLSSYEQYF. The CDR3, as DNA: TGTGCCAGCAGCCCTTACTTAAGCTCCTACGAGCAGTACTTC.

The gene calls are TRBV18 and TRBJ2-2; tentative D call: TRBD2 (6 bases). The CDR3 extends over 16 amino acids. V was shortened by 2 bases and J by 5 bases, with 15 bases between the two germline ends. Germline CDR1 KGHSH, CDR2 LQKENI. The CDR3 DNA reads as TGTGCCAGCTCACCAGGAAGGGAGGTCAAAACCGGGGAGCTGTTTTTT. Amino acids: CASSPGREVKTGELFF.

V usage is TRBV7-9 and J usage is TRBJ2-2; D possibly corresponds to TRBD2 (5 bases). V was cut by 7 bases and J by 7 bases, with 28 bases left in between. Germline V gene lookup returns CDR1 SEHNR and CDR2 FQNEAQ (reference sequence). This CDR3 is built from 18 residues. CDR3 sequence reads: CASTSLWISDRNDGELFF. As DNA, the CDR3 is TGTGCCAGCACCTCCTTGTGGATTAGCGATCGTAACGACGGGGAGCTGTTTTTT.

The CDR3 sequence is CASSFQGGRYEQYF. Written as DNA, the CDR3 is TGTGCCAGCAGCTTCCAAGGGGGCAGATACGAGCAGTACTTC. The rearrangement uses TRBV7-2 and TRBJ2-7, with 7 bases identical to TRBD1. The CDR3 runs to 14 residues. Germline V CDR1 and CDR2: SGHTA, FQGNSA. J gave up 4 bases and V 3 bases, and 6 bases lay outside the gene matches.

This chain uses TRBV4-1 with TRBJ2-7; 10 positions match TRBD1. The J segment lost 5 bases and the V segment lost 0 bases, leaving 4 bases of the junction unmatched. The CDR3 is made up of 15 amino acids. CDR1 and CDR2 from the germline V gene are MGHRA and YSYEKL. CDR3 DNA: TGCGCCAGCAGCCAAGAGGACAGGGGGAATGACGAGCAGTACTTC. This sequence encodes CASSQEDRGNDEQYF.

This chain joins TRBV2 and TRBJ1-1; 8 positions agree with TRBD1. V lost 0 bases and J lost 7; bases outside the gene matches: 1. This CDR3 has 13 amino acids. In germline, CDR1 is SNHLY, CDR2 FYNNEI. The CDR3 spells CASSEAGTGEAFF. The CDR3 DNA sequence: TGTGCCAGCAGTGAAGCCGGGACAGGTGAAGCTTTCTTT. The complete variable domain, with remaining parts taken from reference TRBV2 and TRBJ1-1, reads EPEVTQTPSHQVTQMGQEVILRCVPISNHLYFYWYRQILGQKVEFLVSFYNNEISEKSEIFDDQFSVERPDGSNFTLKIRSTKLEDSAMYFCASSEAGTGEAFFGQGTRLTVV.

This clone is a singleton in its sample. V usage is TRBV6-2 or TRBV6-3 and J usage is TRBJ1-1, with a possible D match to TRBD1 (5 bases). Trimming stripped 6 bases from V and 0 bases from J, with 14 bases between. The CDR3 runs to 15 residues. Germline CDR1 is MNHEY and CDR2 is SVGEGT. The CDR3 sequence is CASSARQSLNTEAFF. CDR3 DNA sequence: TGTGCCAGCAGCGCCCGACAGAGTCTGAACACTGAAGCTTTCTTT.

The CDR3 sequence: CASSQLAGGNGELFF. The CDR3 DNA reads TGCGCCAGCAGCCAACTAGCGGGAGGAAACGGGGAGCTGTTTTTT. The chain has TRBV4-3 and TRBJ2-2; 11 nucleotides match TRBD2. The germline V gene has CDR1 LGHNA and CDR2 YSLEER. Trimming removed 2 bases from V and 7 bases from J; junction bases left unmatched: 3. The CDR3 sequence is 15 residues long.

The chain combines TRBV4-1 with TRBJ1-2, with TRBD1 identical over 7 bases. J lost 8 bases, V lost 0 bases, and 18 bases had no gene match. This CDR3 has 18 amino acids. In germline, CDR1 is MGHRA, CDR2 YSYEKL. CDR3 sequence: CASSQDTEGQGDLWGYTF. DNA of the CDR3: TGCGCCAGCAGCCAAGATACGGAAGGGCAGGGGGATTTGTGGGGCTACACCTTC.

V usage is TRBV5-6 and J usage is TRBJ1-2; no clear D gene. The CDR3 is made up of 15 amino acids. V was cut by 3 bases and J by 4 bases, with 16 bases left in between. Per germline, CDR1 SGHDT and CDR2 YYEEEE. CDR3 in DNA: TGTGCCAGCAGCTCCAGAGGTTTACCCGGCTATGGCTACACCTTC. It translates to CASSSRGLPGYGYTF.

The chain joins TRBV5-1 to TRBJ2-3, with 10 positions matching TRBD2. Germline-derived CDR1 and CDR2 are SGHRS and YFSETQ. CDR3 size: 17 residues. The V and J ends lost 4 bases and 0 bases, in that order; junction bases with no gene match: 8. CDR3 in DNA: TGCGCCAGCAGCCCGGGACTAGCGTCGACTAGCACAGATACGCAGTATTTT. It is translated as CASSPGLASTSTDTQYF.

The CDR3 sequence: CASSYSGASGTYEQYF. CDR3 nucleotide sequence: TGTGCCAGCAGTTACTCCGGGGCTAGCGGAACCTACGAGCAGTACTTC. The rearrangement links TRBV6-5 to TRBJ2-7; TRBD2 matches at 7 bases. Germline V gene data show CDR1 as MNHEY and CDR2 as SVGAGI. The CDR3 contains 16 residues. Trimming removed 0 bases from V and 2 bases from J; junction bases left unmatched: 7.

The V call is TRBV5-1, the J call TRBJ2-2; 10 bases agree with TRBD2. Germline-derived CDR1 and CDR2 are SGHRS and YFSETQ. The CDR3 length is 15 residues. V lost 4 bases to trimming and J lost 5 bases; unmatched junction nucleotides: 5. CDR3 sequence (DNA): TGCGCCAGCAGCCTAGCGGGGGTGTTGACCGGGGAGCTGTTTTTT. Translating it yields CASSLAGVLTGELFF. Based on the CDR3 plus reference TRBV5-1 and TRBJ2-2, the full variable domain is KAGVTQTPRYLIKTRGQQVTLSCSPISGHRSVSWYQQTPGQGLQFLFEYFSETQRNKGNFPGRFSGRQFSNSRSEMNVSTLELGDSALYLCASSLAGVLTGELFFGEGSRLTVL.

The chain is built from TRBV12-5 and TRBJ2-1; TRBD1 matches at 7 bases. The CDR3 is 15 amino acids. From germline, CDR1 is LGHNT and CDR2 FRNRAP. J gave up 4 bases and V 4 bases, and 7 bases lay outside the gene matches. The CDR3 DNA is TGTGCTAGTGGTTGGGGACAGCTAGATTACAATGAGCAGTTCTTC. Translation gives CASGWGQLDYNEQFF.

The chain recombines TRBV4-2 with TRBJ1-4, with 10 bases that match TRBD1. The ends lost 0 bases at V and 8 bases at J; junction bases unmatched: 12. Germline-derived CDR1 and CDR2 are LGHNA and YNFKEQ. This CDR3 comprises 18 residues. The DNA for the CDR3 is TGTGCCAGCAGCCAAGAGTTCCCGGGACAGGGGACGAGGGAAAAACTGTTTTTT. Encoded protein: CASSQEFPGQGTREKLFF.

The chain links TRBV11-2 to TRBJ2-1, with 7 bases aligning to TRBD2. CDR3 length: 15 amino acids. Germline V gene lookup returns CDR1 SGHAT and CDR2 FQNNGV. The trim removed 2 bases at V and 4 bases at J, leaving 5 bases unmatched. The CDR3 loop is CASSLISGSYNEQFF. In nucleotides, the CDR3 is TGTGCCAGCAGCTTAATTAGCGGGTCGTACAATGAGCAGTTCTTC.

The rearrangement links TRBV28 to TRBJ2-7, with TRBD1 identical over 8 bases. The V gene's germline CDR1 is MDHEN and CDR2 SYDVKM. V trimming: 6 bases; J trimming: 1 base; junction bases outside the gene matches: 2. The CDR3 length is 13 residues. The CDR3 region has the DNA TGTGCCAGCAGCCGACAGGGGTCCTACGAGCAGTACTTC. This encodes CASSRQGSYEQYF. The variable domain in full, completed from reference TRBV28 and TRBJ2-7, reads DVKVTQSSRYLVKRTGEKVFLECVQDMDHENMFWYRQDPGLGLRLIYFSYDVKMKEKGDIPEGYSVSREKKERFSLILESASTNQTSMYLCASSRQGSYEQYFGPGTRLTVT.

This clone was seen only once. The V gene is TRBV10-3, the J gene TRBJ1-1; D is perhaps TRBD1 (6 bases). The CDR3 consists of 14 residues. The ends were cut back, 4 bases at V and 0 bases at J, with 9 bases in the middle. Per the germline V gene, CDR1 is ENHRY and CDR2 is SYGVKD. The CDR3 loop is CAISGQAMNTEAFF. As DNA, the CDR3 is TGTGCCATCAGTGGACAGGCTATGAACACTGAAGCTTTCTTT.